This T cell receptor beta chain was profiled in a study of cytomegalovirus exposure and HLA in healthy donors. PCR used 60 Vbeta primers and 13 Jbeta primers. The method was immunoSEQ multiplex PCR; TCRdb's version includes in-frame clones alone and lacks a portion of them. This table holds approximately 100,000 clones, approximately 85% found once. This clonotype originated in a man aged 30 to 45 in good health and CMV-seronegative. Material: PBMCs.

The chain's CDR3 is CASGLEGGQGNTIYF. Here the CDR3 DNA reads TGTGCTAGTGGTTTGGAAGGGGGACAGGGAAACACCATATATTTT. The chain couples TRBV12-5 to TRBJ1-3, with TRBD1 matching 7 bases. CDR1 is LGHNT, CDR2 FRNRAP, per germline. The length of the CDR3 is 15 residues. With V trimmed by 1 base and J by 4 bases, 4 bases remained unmatched.